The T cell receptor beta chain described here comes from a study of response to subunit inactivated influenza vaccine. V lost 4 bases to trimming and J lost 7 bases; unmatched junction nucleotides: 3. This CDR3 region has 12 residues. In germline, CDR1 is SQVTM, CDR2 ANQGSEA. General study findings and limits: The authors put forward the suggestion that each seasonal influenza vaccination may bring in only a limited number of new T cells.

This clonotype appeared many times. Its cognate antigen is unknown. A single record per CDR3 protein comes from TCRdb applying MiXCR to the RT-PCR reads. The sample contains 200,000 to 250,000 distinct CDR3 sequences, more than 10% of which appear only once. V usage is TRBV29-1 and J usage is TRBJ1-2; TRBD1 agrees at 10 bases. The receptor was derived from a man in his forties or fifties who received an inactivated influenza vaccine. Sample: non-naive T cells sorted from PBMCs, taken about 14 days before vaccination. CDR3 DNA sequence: TGCAGCGTTGGACAGGGGGCCCGTGGCTACACCTTC. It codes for CSVGQGARGYTF.